This TCR beta chain was recovered during a study of T cells in Graves' hyperthyroidism and ophthalmopathy. Study-level results: In validation, the model predicted ophthalmopathy. These predictions came a median about 6.5 months before onset. Researchers report that a 13 V-J model separated ophthalmopathy from stable hyperthyroidism.

If no ophthalmopathy progression occurred within 18 months, Graves' hyperthyroidism was stable. Any patient presenting with uncontrolled infection, other autoimmune disease, pregnancy or lactation was left out. Regions amplified from RNA transcripts were the TCR beta CDR3 regions. HTBI primers drove first-round RT-PCR of the TCR CDR3. Via MiXCR, TCRdb re-called the multiplex PCR reads, giving one row per CDR3 protein. The data show approximately 480,000 distinct CDR3 sequences, with less than 25% seen just once and more than 20% held by the top ten. In this sample, this clonotype turned up many times. Its specificity is unknown. The CDR3 spans 13 residues. V was cut by 6 bases and J by 2 bases, with 11 bases left in between.

The chain links TRBV12-3 or TRBV12-4 to TRBJ2-7, with D possibly matching TRBD2 (5 bases). Sequencing was done on a sample of blood. The receptor's source is a man younger than 30 with Graves' hyperthyroidism. CDR3: CASSPEGPYEQYF. The CDR3, as DNA: TGTGCCAGCAGCCCTGAGGGCCCCTACGAGCAGTACTTC.